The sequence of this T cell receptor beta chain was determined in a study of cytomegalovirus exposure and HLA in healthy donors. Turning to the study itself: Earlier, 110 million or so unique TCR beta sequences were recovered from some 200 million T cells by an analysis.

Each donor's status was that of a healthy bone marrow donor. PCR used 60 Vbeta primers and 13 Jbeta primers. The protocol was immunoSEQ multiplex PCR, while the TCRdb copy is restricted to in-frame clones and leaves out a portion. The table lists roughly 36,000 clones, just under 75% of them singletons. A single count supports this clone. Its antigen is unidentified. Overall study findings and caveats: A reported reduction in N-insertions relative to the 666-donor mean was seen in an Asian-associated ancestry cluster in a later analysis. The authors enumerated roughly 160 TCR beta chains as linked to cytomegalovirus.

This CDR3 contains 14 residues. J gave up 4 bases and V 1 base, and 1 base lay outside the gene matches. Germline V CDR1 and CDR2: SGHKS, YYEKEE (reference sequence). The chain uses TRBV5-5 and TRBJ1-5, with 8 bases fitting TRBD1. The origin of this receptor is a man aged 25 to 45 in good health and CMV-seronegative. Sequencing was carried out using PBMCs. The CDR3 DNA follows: TGTGCCAGCAGCTTGACAGGGGGAAATCAGCCCCAGCATTTT. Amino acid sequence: CASSLTGGNQPQHF.